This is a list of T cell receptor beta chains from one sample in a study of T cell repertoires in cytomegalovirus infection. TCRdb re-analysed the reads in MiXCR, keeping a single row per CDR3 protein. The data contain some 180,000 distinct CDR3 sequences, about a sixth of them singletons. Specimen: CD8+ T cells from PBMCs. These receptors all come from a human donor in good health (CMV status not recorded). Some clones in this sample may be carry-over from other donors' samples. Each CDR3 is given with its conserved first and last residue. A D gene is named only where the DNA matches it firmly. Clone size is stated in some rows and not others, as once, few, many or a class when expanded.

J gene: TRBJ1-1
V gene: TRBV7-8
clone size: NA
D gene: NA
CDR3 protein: CASSSLGGGMNTEAFF
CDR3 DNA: TGTGCCAGCAGCTCCTTGGGGGGCGGAATGAACACTGAAGCTTTCTTT

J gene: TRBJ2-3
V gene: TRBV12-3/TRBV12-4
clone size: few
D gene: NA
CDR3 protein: CASSLMGSTDTQYF
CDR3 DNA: TGTGCCAGCAGTTTAATGGGTAGCACAGATACGCAGTATTTT

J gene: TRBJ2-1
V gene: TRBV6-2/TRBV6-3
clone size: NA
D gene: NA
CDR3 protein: CASSSADRNNEQFF
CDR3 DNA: TGTGCCAGCAGTTCAGCCGACAGGAACAATGAGCAGTTCTTC

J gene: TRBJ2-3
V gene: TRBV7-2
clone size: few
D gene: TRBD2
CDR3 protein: CASSLTSGGLDTQYF
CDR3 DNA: TGTGCCAGCAGCCTTACTAGCGGGGGGTTGGATACGCAGTATTTT

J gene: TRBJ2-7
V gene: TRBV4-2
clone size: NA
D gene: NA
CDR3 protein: CASSQDLAVHAYEQYF
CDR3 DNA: TGTGCCAGCAGCCAAGATTTGGCAGTTCACGCGTACGAGCAGTACTTC

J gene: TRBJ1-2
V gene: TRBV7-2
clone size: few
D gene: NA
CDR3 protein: CASSLSEDYGYTF
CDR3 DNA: TGTGCCAGCAGCCTCTCGGAGGACTATGGCTACACCTTC

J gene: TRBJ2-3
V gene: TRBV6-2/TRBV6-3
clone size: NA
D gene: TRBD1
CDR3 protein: CASSYSDTGGEMDTQYF
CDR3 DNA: TGTGCCAGCAGTTACTCTGACACAGGGGGCGAAATGGATACGCAGTATTTT

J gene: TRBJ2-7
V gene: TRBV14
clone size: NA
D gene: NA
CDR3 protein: CASSLQTYEQYF
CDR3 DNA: TGTGCCAGCAGCCTACAGACCTACGAGCAGTACTTC

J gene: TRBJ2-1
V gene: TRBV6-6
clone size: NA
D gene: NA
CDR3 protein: CASTWLLEGAWNEQFF
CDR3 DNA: TGTGCCAGCACCTGGCTTTTGGAGGGGGCTTGGAATGAGCAGTTCTTC

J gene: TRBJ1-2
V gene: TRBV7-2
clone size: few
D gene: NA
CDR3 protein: CASSLASYGYTF
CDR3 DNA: TGTGCCAGCAGCTTAGCATCCTATGGCTACACCTTC

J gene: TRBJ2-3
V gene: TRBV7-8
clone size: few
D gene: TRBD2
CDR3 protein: CASSLGGAGGPGDTQYF
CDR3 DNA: TGTGCCAGCAGCTTAGGTGGAGCGGGGGGGCCGGGAGATACGCAGTATTTT

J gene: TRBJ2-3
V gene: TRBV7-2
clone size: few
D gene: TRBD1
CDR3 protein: CASSQYPGGVRSTDTQYF
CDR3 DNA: TGTGCCAGCAGCCAATACCCAGGGGGCGTTAGGAGCACAGATACGCAGTATTTT

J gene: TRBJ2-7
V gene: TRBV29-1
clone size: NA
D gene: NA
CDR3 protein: CSVEDSEQYF
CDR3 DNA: TGCAGCGTTGAGGATAGCGAGCAGTACTTC

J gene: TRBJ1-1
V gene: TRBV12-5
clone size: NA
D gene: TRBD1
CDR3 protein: CASGLETGKNTEAFF
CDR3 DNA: TGTGCTAGTGGTTTGGAGACAGGGAAGAACACTGAAGCTTTCTTT

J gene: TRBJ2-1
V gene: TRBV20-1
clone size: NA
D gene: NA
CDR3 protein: CSAFLAGEQFF
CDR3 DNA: TGCAGTGCTTTCCTGGCGGGTGAGCAGTTCTTC

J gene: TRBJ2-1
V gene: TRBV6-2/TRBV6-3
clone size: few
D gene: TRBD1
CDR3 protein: CASSYWDRGPDEQFF
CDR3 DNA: TGTGCCAGCAGTTACTGGGACAGGGGGCCTGATGAGCAGTTCTTC

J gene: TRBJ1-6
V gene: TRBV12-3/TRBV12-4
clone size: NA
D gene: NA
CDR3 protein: CASSFKGPRTPLHF
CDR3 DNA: TGTGCCAGCAGTTTCAAGGGACCTCGTACACCCCTCCACTTT

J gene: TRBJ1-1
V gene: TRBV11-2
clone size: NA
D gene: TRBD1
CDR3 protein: CASRHLTGSDTEAFF
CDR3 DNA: TGTGCCAGCAGGCATTTGACAGGGTCCGACACTGAAGCTTTCTTT

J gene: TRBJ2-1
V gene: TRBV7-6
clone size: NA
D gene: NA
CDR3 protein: CASSFYAEGMASNEQFF
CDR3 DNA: TGTGCCAGCAGCTTTTACGCGGAGGGGATGGCCAGCAATGAGCAGTTCTTC

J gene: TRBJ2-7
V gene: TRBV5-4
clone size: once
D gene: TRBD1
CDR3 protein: CASSLVRTGGAVYEQYF
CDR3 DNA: TGTGCCAGCAGCTTGGTAAGGACAGGGGGCGCAGTTTACGAGCAGTACTTC